A single sample is the source of the 9 T cell receptor beta chains below, sequenced in a study of shared clonotypes between healthy human individuals. Assay used: immunoSEQ multiplex PCR; TCRdb lists only in-frame clones, some missing. The table lists some 2,000,000 clones, 90% to 96% of them singletons. The sample comprised naive CD4+ T cells sorted from blood. The subset: CD45RA+ positively selected. These receptor sequences come from a man aged 18-30 years in good health.

As DNA, the CDR3 is TGTGCCAGCCGCCTTGTCGACGGGTACTATGGCTACACCTTC. Translating it yields CASRLVDGYYGYTF. This rearrangement joins TRBV2 to TRBJ1-2, with no clear D. The V and J ends lost 8 bases and 3 bases respectively, with 16 bases between them. Germline V lookup: CDR1 SNHLY, CDR2 FYNNEI. The CDR3 has 14 amino acids.

The J gene is TRBJ2-1, the V gene TRBV2; tentatively, D is TRBD2 (6 bases). This CDR3 region has 14 residues. Germline CDR1 and CDR2: SNHLY and FYNNEI. V was clipped by 8 bases and J by 2 bases, with 13 bases between them. The CDR3 DNA is TGTGCCAGCGGTAGCGGCCTTACCTACAATGAGCAGTTCTTC. This translates into CASGSGLTYNEQFF. Full variable domain (remainder filled in from reference TRBV2 and TRBJ2-1): EPEVTQTPSHQVTQMGQEVILRCVPISNHLYFYWYRQILGQKVEFLVSFYNNEISEKSEIFDDQFSVERPDGSNFTLKIRSTKLEDSAMYFCASGSGLTYNEQFFGPGTRLTVL.

V usage is TRBV11-2 and J usage is TRBJ2-7; 9 bases agree with TRBD2. CDR1 is SGHAT and CDR2 is FQNNGV in the germline V gene. Germline trimming cut 6 bases from V and 2 bases from J; bases unmatched to any gene: 8. This CDR3 spans 15 amino acids. The CDR3 loop is CASSPSSGSTYEQYF. The DNA for the CDR3 is TGTGCCAGCAGTCCGAGTAGCGGGAGTACCTACGAGCAGTACTTC.

The V gene is TRBV29-1, the J gene TRBJ1-1; D gene uncertain. This CDR3 has 14 amino acids. Germline V gene sequence: CDR1 SQVTM, CDR2 ANQGSEA. Trimming took off 5 bases at V and 1 base at J, with 14 bases between the two ends. The CDR3 reads CSVKWRAENTEAFF. CDR3 DNA: TGCAGCGTTAAATGGCGGGCGGAGAACACTGAAGCTTTCTTT.

The rearrangement uses TRBV10-1 and TRBJ1-5, with D perhaps TRBD1 (6 bases). Trimming took off 3 bases at V and 0 bases at J, with 15 bases between the two ends. There are 17 residues in the CDR3. Germline CDR1 and CDR2: WNHNN and SYGVQD (reference sequence). The CDR3 is CASSDDRTRYSNQPQHF. The CDR3 DNA is TGCGCCAGCAGTGACGACAGGACTCGATATAGCAATCAGCCCCAGCATTTT.

Note on this clone: This specimen includes other DNA sequences encoding the same CDR3. J is TRBJ1-2 and V is TRBV28; no definite D call. The CDR3 spans 12 residues. Trimming removed 2 bases at V and 4 bases at J, with 5 bases between. CDR1 is MDHEN and CDR2 is SYDVKM in the germline V gene. The CDR3 bases are TGTGCCAGCAGTTTACAGGCCTATGGCTACACCTTC. Its protein is CASSLQAYGYTF.

J is TRBJ1-3 and V is TRBV6-5; 7 positions agree with TRBD1. J lost 0 bases, V lost 5 bases, and 4 bases had no gene match. The CDR3 is made up of 15 amino acids. Germline V gene lookup returns CDR1 MNHEY and CDR2 SVGAGI. CDR3 protein: CASSITGASGNTIYF. The CDR3 region has the DNA TGTGCCAGCAGTATAACAGGGGCCTCTGGAAACACCATATATTTT.

The chain recombines TRBV6-5 with TRBJ2-7, with 8 nucleotides matching TRBD1. CDR1 MNHEY and CDR2 SVGAGI come from the germline V gene. Germline trimming cut 4 bases from V and 2 bases from J; bases unmatched to any gene: 7. CDR3 length equals 15 residues. CDR3 in amino acids: CASSSGQGKTYEQYF. The CDR3 region has the DNA TGTGCCAGCAGTTCTGGACAGGGTAAGACCTACGAGCAGTACTTC.

The chain has TRBV6-6 and TRBJ2-7; TRBD2 aligns across 12 bases. Germline assignment: CDR1 MNHNY and CDR2 SVGAGI (reference sequence). Trimming removed 2 bases from V and 4 bases from J; junction bases left unmatched: 3. The CDR3 sequence is 15 residues long. CDR3 loop: CASSYPSGGAYEQYF. The CDR3 DNA reads as TGTGCCAGCAGTTACCCTAGCGGGGGGGCTTACGAGCAGTACTTC.